The source of this T cell receptor beta chain is a study of blood T cells in healthy people across ages. Study information: Template-switching capture recovered about one barcoded beta molecule per two T cells.

Alongside a J-beta primer mix, a sample-barcoded 5' primer served in a second PCR lasting about 7 to 11 cycles. In TCRdb, the 5' RACE reads were re-called with MiXCR into one record per CDR3 protein. The sample has 1.4 million to 1.5 million distinct CDR3 sequences; 42% are singletons. Trimming took off 6 bases at V and 7 bases at J, with 12 bases between the two ends. This CDR3 is 11 amino acids long. Germline loops: CDR1 DFQATT, CDR2 SNEGSKA (reference sequence). The sequence came from a woman aged 18-35 years in good health. The chain combines TRBV20-1 with TRBJ1-1, with D unresolved. Specimen: blood. DNA for the CDR3: TGCAGTGCCGGTACGAGGAGTGAAGCTTTCTTT. Protein: CSAGTRSEAFF.